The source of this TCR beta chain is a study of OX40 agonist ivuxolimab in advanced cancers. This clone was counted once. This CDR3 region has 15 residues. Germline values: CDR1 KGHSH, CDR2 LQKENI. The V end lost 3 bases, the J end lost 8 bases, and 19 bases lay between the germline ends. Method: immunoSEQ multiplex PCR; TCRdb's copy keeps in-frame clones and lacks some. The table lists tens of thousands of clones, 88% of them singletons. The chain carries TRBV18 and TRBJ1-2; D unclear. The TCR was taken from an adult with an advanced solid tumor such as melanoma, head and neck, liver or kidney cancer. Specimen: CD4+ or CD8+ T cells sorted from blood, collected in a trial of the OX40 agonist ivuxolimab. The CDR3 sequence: CASSPTADISRGYTF. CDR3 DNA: TGTGCCAGCTCACCCACTGCAGACATATCGCGGGGCTACACCTTC.